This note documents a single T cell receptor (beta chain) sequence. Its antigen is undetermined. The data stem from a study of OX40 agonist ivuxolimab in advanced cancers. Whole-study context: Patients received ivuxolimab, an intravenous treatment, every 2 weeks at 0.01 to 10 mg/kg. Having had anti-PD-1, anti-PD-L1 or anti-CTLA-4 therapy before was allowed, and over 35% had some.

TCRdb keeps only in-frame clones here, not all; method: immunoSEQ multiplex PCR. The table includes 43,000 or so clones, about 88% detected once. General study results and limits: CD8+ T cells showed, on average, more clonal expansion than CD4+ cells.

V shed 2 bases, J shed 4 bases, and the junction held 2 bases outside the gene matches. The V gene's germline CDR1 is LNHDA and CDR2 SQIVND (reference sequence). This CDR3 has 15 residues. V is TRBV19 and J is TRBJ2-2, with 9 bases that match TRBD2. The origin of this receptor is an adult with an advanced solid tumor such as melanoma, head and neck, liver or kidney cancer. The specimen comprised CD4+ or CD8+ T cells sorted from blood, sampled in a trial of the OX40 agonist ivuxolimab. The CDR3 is CASSIKAGGTGELFF. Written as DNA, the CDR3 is TGTGCCAGTAGTATAAAAGCGGGAGGCACCGGGGAGCTGTTTTTT.